This TCR beta chain comes out of a study of control samples from healthy donors and cancer patients. Trimming pared 3 bases from V and 4 bases from J, leaving 14 bases between. Germline CDR1 SNHLY, CDR2 FYNNEI. CDR3 length equals 15 residues. Here immunoSEQ multiplex PCR was the method, and the copy in TCRdb shows in-frame clones only, minus some. Here the sample spans approximately 170,000 clones, more than 80% being singletons. The sequenced material came from blood. The TCR originated in a man aged 30 to 39 in good health. The rearrangement joins TRBV2 to TRBJ2-3; no definite D call. In DNA, the CDR3 is TGTGCCAGCAGTGAGAAAGCTAGTGGTGCAGATACGCAGTATTTT. Residues: CASSEKASGADTQYF.